This TCR beta chain was captured by sequencing in a study of blood T cells in healthy people across ages. Findings and limits, study-wide: The study regarded diversity estimates from one million T cells as underestimates.

The length of the CDR3 is 15 residues. V trimming: 2 bases; J trimming: 2 bases; junction bases outside the gene matches: 3. It was with a sample-barcoded 5' primer and a J-beta primer mix that a second PCR of about 6 to 12 cycles was run. MiXCR, applied by TCRdb to the 5' RACE reads, yields one record per CDR3 protein. Among about 930,000 distinct CDR3 sequences listed, under 35% were seen once. This clonotype was observed a handful of times. Its antigen is still unknown. This same sample was also part of a study on T cells of mothers and their children. Turning to that study: Random nucleotides (2-4) and sample barcodes were added by the M1S primer used in the second PCR. Each child contributed approximately 2.9 million TCR beta CDR3 reads, while each mother contributed over 8.5 million.

This rearrangement joins TRBV12-3 or TRBV12-4 to TRBJ1-5; TRBD1 matches at 7 bases. This receptor was taken from a woman between 35 and 50 years old in good health. Sequenced: blood. CDR3 in amino acids: CASSLRTGRNQPQHF. In DNA form, the CDR3 reads TGTGCCAGCAGTTTAAGGACAGGCCGCAATCAGCCCCAGCATTTT.